These 20 T cell receptor beta chains share one sample of origin, sequenced in a study of cytomegalovirus exposure and HLA in healthy donors. 13 Jbeta primers and 60 Vbeta primers were used for the PCR. Produced via immunoSEQ multiplex PCR; TCRdb's table is partial and in-frame only. The table has a few hundred thousand clones, over 60% seen once; the top ten hold around 1.8%. The sample comprised PBMCs. Receptor source: a young man in good health and CMV-seronegative.

The rearrangement uses TRBV5-1 and TRBJ1-1; no reliable D call. The CDR3 runs 14 residues. Germline-derived CDR1 and CDR2 are SGHRS and YFSETQ. The ends were cut back, 0 bases at V and 1 base at J, with 7 bases in the middle. CDR3 region: CASSLAGSNTEAFF. CDR3 bases: TGCGCCAGCAGCTTGGCCGGGTCGAACACTGAAGCTTTCTTT.

This rearrangement joins TRBV9 to TRBJ1-1; D might be TRBD1 (6 bases). V shed 0 bases and J shed 1 base, with 13 bases lying between them. The CDR3 extends over 16 amino acids. CDR1 is SGDLS and CDR2 is YYNGEE in the germline V gene. For the CDR3, the DNA is TGTGCCAGCAGCGTAGACAGGGAGGGGGGGAACACTGAAGCTTTCTTT. It encodes CASSVDREGGNTEAFF.

The gene calls are TRBV7-6 and TRBJ1-2; TRBD1 matches 9 bases. The junction had 11 bases not matched to a gene; V was cut back by 5 bases and J by 7 bases. Germline CDR1 reads SGHVS; CDR2 reads FNYEAQ. The CDR3 runs 15 residues. This chain's CDR3 is CASSSEQGAFFGYTF. In nucleotides, the CDR3 is TGTGCCAGCAGCAGTGAACAGGGGGCGTTTTTTGGCTACACCTTC.

This rearrangement joins TRBV19 to TRBJ1-1; TRBD1 matches 8 bases. Germline-derived CDR1 and CDR2 are LNHDA and SQIVND (reference sequence). V gave up 3 bases and J gave up 1 base; unmatched junction bases: 7. The CDR3 loop spans 16 amino acids. In DNA form, the CDR3 reads TGTGCCAGTAGTATGAGGCCAGGGGGCCCGAACACTGAAGCTTTCTTT. Protein product: CASSMRPGGPNTEAFF.

The chain is built from TRBV2 and TRBJ2-1; 7 bases are shared with TRBD1. V shed 3 bases, J shed 15 bases, and the junction held 14 bases outside the gene matches. Germline CDR1 SNHLY, CDR2 FYNNEI. CDR3 length equals 14 residues. CDR3 residues: CASSDSADRAVSFF. CDR3 DNA sequence: TGTGCCAGCAGTGATTCGGCCGACAGGGCGGTTTCGTTCTTC.

This rearrangement joins TRBV28 to TRBJ2-7; D gene unclear. The length of the CDR3 is 13 residues. V gave up 6 bases and J gave up 2 bases, with 11 bases separating them. CDR1 is MDHEN, CDR2 SYDVKM, per germline. The CDR3 region is CASSFSRTYEQYF. CDR3 in DNA: TGTGCCAGCAGCTTTAGCCGAACCTACGAGCAGTACTTC.

V and J are TRBV9 and TRBJ1-2, with a tentative D call TRBD1 (6 bases). Germline CDR1 reads SGDLS; CDR2 reads YYNGEE. This CDR3 is built from 15 residues. V was pared by 2 bases and J by 1 base, with 12 bases between. The CDR3 region has the DNA TGTGCCAGCAGCGTCGGACAGAATGTTAACTATGGCTACACCTTC. Translation gives CASSVGQNVNYGYTF.

The V call is TRBV9, the J call TRBJ2-5, with a tentative D call TRBD1 (5 bases). The CDR3 is 14 residues long. CDR1 SGDLS and CDR2 YYNGEE come from the germline V gene. The V end was cut by 0 bases, the J end by 4 bases, with 10 bases between. The CDR3 protein is CASSVAGLGETQYF. The DNA for the CDR3 is TGTGCCAGCAGCGTAGCAGGGCTAGGAGAGACCCAGTACTTC.

The V call is TRBV5-1, the J call TRBJ2-1; 8 bases agree with TRBD2. The ends lost 0 bases at V and 4 bases at J; junction bases unmatched: 3. Germline lookup yields CDR1 SGHRS and CDR2 YFSETQ. This CDR3 has 15 amino acids. The CDR3 region is CASSLVASGYNEQFF. The CDR3 coding sequence is TGCGCCAGCAGCTTGGTAGCTAGCGGGTACAATGAGCAGTTCTTC.

This clone was counted between two and nine times. The gene calls are TRBV6-1 and TRBJ1-1; 7 bases line up with TRBD1. V gave up 4 bases and J gave up 1 base; unmatched junction bases: 9. CDR3 length equals 16 residues. Looked up from germline, CDR1 is MNHNS and CDR2 is SASEGT. In DNA form, the CDR3 reads TGTGCCAGCAGTGGTCGGACAGGTCCTGGGAACACTGAAGCTTTCTTT. Protein sequence: CASSGRTGPGNTEAFF.

The rearrangement joins TRBV5-8 to TRBJ1-1; D remains unclear. The germline CDR1 and CDR2 sequences are SGHTS and YDEGEE. The CDR3 has 12 amino acids. V shed 0 bases and J shed 11 bases, with 11 bases lying between them. CDR3 sequence reads: CASSLDPVMAFF. CDR3 DNA: TGTGCCAGCAGCTTGGACCCAGTTATGGCTTTCTTT.

The rearrangement links TRBV2 to TRBJ2-6; 11 positions agree with TRBD1. Trimming removed 6 bases from V and 4 bases from J; junction bases left unmatched: 17. The germline gives CDR1 SNHLY, CDR2 FYNNEI. The CDR3 consists of 20 residues. The CDR3 coding sequence is TGTGCCAGCAGCCCCCGGAGGCCGGGACAGGGGGTTCTGGGGGCCAACGTCCTGACTTTC. As protein: CASSPRRPGQGVLGANVLTF.

The V gene is TRBV7-8, the J gene TRBJ2-6, with D possibly TRBD1 on 6 matching bases. Trimming left V 2 bases short and J 2 bases short, with 10 bases between. Germline V CDR1 and CDR2: SGHVS, FQNEAQ. The CDR3 spans 16 residues. CDR3 sequence: CASSLQQGAGANVLTF. The DNA of the CDR3 is TGTGCCAGCAGCTTACAACAGGGAGCTGGGGCCAACGTCCTGACTTTC.

The gene calls are TRBV28 and TRBJ2-1, with D unclear. The CDR3 contains 14 residues. With 2 bases removed from V and 6 bases from J, the gap between germline ends came to 11 bases. Per the germline V gene, CDR1 is MDHEN and CDR2 is SYDVKM. CDR3 nucleotides: TGTGCCAGCAGTTTAAACCCTACCATCAATGAGCAGTTCTTC. Translating it yields CASSLNPTINEQFF. The complete variable domain, with remaining parts taken from reference TRBV28 and TRBJ2-1, reads DVKVTQSSRYLVKRTGEKVFLECVQDMDHENMFWYRQDPGLGLRLIYFSYDVKMKEKGDIPEGYSVSREKKERFSLILESASTNQTSMYLCASSLNPTINEQFFGPGTRLTVL.

The chain carries TRBV5-6 and TRBJ2-7; D is ambiguous. CDR1 and CDR2 from the germline V gene are SGHDT and YYEEEE. The CDR3 spans 14 residues. The ends were cut back, 6 bases at V and 4 bases at J, with 17 bases in the middle. CDR3 residues: CASNLQPFNYEQYF. CDR3 bases: TGTGCCAGCAACTTACAGCCGTTCAATTACGAGCAGTACTTC.

The chain joins TRBV6-5 to TRBJ2-3; TRBD2 matches at 10 bases. CDR1 is MNHEY and CDR2 is SVGAGI in the germline V gene. After removal of 7 bases from V and 4 bases from J, the junction contained 8 bases not matched to a gene. The CDR3 contains 15 residues. The CDR3 DNA is TGTGCCAGCACATATGGGACTAGCGAAGCAGATACGCAGTATTTT. Its protein product is CASTYGTSEADTQYF.

The CDR3 nucleotides are TGTGCCAGCAGCTTAGACGAGGCTCTGAACACTGAAGCTTTCTTT. This encodes CASSLDEALNTEAFF. This chain joins TRBV11-3 and TRBJ1-1; D call uncertain. Germline V gene lookup returns CDR1 SGHNT and CDR2 YENEEA. V was pared by 0 bases and J by 0 bases, with 8 bases between. The CDR3 extends over 15 amino acids.

The J gene is TRBJ2-5, the V gene TRBV7-9, with 7 positions matching TRBD2. The CDR3 extends over 16 amino acids. CDR1 and CDR2 (germline): SEHNR, FQNEAQ (reference sequence). Trimming cost V 0 bases and J 1 base; bases outside gene matches: 5. The CDR3 coding sequence is TGTGCCAGCAGCTTAGCGGGGGGGTCCCCCCAAGAGACCCAGTACTTC. Protein: CASSLAGGSPQETQYF.

V is TRBV6-1 and J is TRBJ1-5, with 9 bases matching TRBD1. The CDR3 covers 13 residues. Germline V gene data show CDR1 as MNHNS and CDR2 as SASEGT. The trim removed 6 bases at V and 7 bases at J, leaving 4 bases unmatched. CDR3 amino acids: CASSTGGGQPQHF. The DNA of the CDR3 is TGTGCCAGCAGCACAGGGGGCGGACAGCCCCAGCATTTT.

The chain is built from TRBV30 and TRBJ2-7; D gene ambiguous. The CDR3 loop spans 11 amino acids. The V and J ends lost 0 bases and 6 bases respectively, with 6 bases between them. Germline V gives CDR1 GTSNPN, CDR2 SVGIG (reference sequence). In DNA form, the CDR3 reads TGTGCCTGGAGTGTGGCACCCGAGCAGTACTTC. This sequence encodes CAWSVAPEQYF.